This TCR beta chain was identified during a study of T cell responses to AZD1222 COVID-19 vaccine (dated by TCRdb to the early 2020s). A note on the overall study: AZD1222 recipients whose second dose came at about 4 weeks and those whose second dose came at about 12 weeks were combined into one group, since spike-specific TCR depth and breadth did not differ between the two schedules. A total of about 230 trial participants underwent TCR sequencing, of whom about 200 received two doses of AZD1222 and around 26 received two doses of the MenACWY control vaccine. Enrollment into the trials was organized by age into subgroups of 18-55, 56-69 and 70-plus years, and those subgroups contained about 150, 27 and 61 TCR-sequenced participants, respectively.

Explained via the paper, the time point label denotes: baseline before first vaccination. The vaccinee samples were drawn from two UK trials, COV001 and COV002, one of which was a single-blind randomized controlled phase 2/3 trial testing AZD1222 (ChAdOx1 nCoV-19) in healthy adults. Trial participant PBMC samples were collected at day 0 and day 28 after the second dose for TCRbeta chain sequencing. About this clone itself: Its antigen remains unidentified. Base-call qualities are not available, and no considerably larger clone is one nucleotide away. The same CDR3 can be traced to other DNA sequences in this sample.

The CDR3 regions of human TCRbeta chains were subjected to immunosequencing. Per the original workflow: Repertoire TCRs were checked for matches against a reference library of SARS-CoV-2-specific TCRs that had been generated using the MIRA antigen-specificity platform. Breadth was defined as the fraction of unique TCRs that were SARS-CoV-2-associated. Depth was defined as the fraction of total T cells that were SARS-CoV-2-associated. Using the MIRA data, every spike-specific TCR was mapped to the spike region that the TCR reacted to and assigned to either a CD4 or a CD8 class. Log10-transformed breadth and depth values were compared by one-way ANOVA with Sidak's multiple comparisons tests. TCRdb holds this immuneACCESS table with in-frame rearrangements only. Some clones are missing; in checked studies, unresolved V genes explain under half, and the rest has no known cause. That table is the source of V, J and clone size, and D and trimming were worked out from the DNA. For this sample there are about 150,000 clones; approximately 83% appear just once. Of the sample, less than 9.5% is held by the ten largest clones.

Points the paper makes about the study in general: Conclusions about previously exposed vaccinees were limited because only six AZD1222 recipients were SARS-CoV-2 seropositive at baseline. The whole spike protein was spanned by vaccine-associated CD4 TCRs, and dominant responses were seen in regions 160-218 and 743-854. After two AZD1222 doses, spike-specific TCR breadth and depth were significantly higher than at day 0 and than in MenACWY recipients. Participants were mostly white British and included more females than males, and it was suggested by the authors that clonal diversity may have been underestimated. Because no day 14 peak-response samples were available, repertoires were characterized only after the peak T cell response. The 56-69-year group was small, and its depth increase did not reach significance, likely because of low power. Reportedly, almost half of the unique spike-specific TCRs recognized epitopes lying outside the regions that are mutated in the B.1.351 and B.1.1.7 variants.

V is shortened by 6 bases, J by 2 bases, and the region joining them spans 7 bases. Based on the germline V gene (reference sequence), the CDR1 and CDR2 sequences are DFQATT and SNEGSKA. The CDR3 contains 11 residues, cysteine and phenylalanine counted. The retained sequence is limited to the CDR3, 33 bases, with the frame set at the first base. This TCR came from an adult in good health. The chain joins TRBV20-1 to TRBJ1-1, with TRBD1 as a weak D call on 5 bases. Sequences were derived from peripheral blood, sampled on day 0 of AZD1222 vaccination. The CDR3 sequence is CSAGDNTEAFF. The nucleotides read TGCAGTGCCGGGGACAACACTGAAGCTTTCTTT.